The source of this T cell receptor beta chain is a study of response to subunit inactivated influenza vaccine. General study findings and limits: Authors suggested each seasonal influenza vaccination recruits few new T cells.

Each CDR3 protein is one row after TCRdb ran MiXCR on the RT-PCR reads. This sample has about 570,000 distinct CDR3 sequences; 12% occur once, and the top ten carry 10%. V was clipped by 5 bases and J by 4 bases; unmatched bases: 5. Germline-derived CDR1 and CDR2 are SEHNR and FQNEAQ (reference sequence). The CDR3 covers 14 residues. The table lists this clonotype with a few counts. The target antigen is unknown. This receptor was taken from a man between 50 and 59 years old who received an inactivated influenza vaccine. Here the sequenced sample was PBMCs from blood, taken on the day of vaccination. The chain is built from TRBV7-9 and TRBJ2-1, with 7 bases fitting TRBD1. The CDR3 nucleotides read TGTGCCAGCAGCGCACGACAGGGATACAATGAGCAGTTCTTC. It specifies CASSARQGYNEQFF.